This T cell receptor (beta chain) appears in the sequencing data of a study of memory CD4+ T cells and cytomegalovirus serostatus. Here immunoSEQ multiplex PCR was the method, and the copy in TCRdb shows in-frame clones only, minus some. The table records almost 55,000 clones, around 80% of them present only once. The sort gate was single viable CD3+CD4+CD8-CD45RO+ cells for memory CD4+ T cells. The CDR3 has 14 amino acids. V lost 6 bases, J lost 4 bases, and 7 bases stayed unmatched. The germline V gene encodes CDR1 MRHNA and CDR2 SNTAGT. The TCR comes from an adult in good health and CMV-seronegative. Sample: memory CD4+ T cells from blood. The chain is built from TRBV6-4 and TRBJ1-2; 8 nucleotides agree with TRBD1. The CDR3 nucleotides are TGTGCCAGCAGGGAGACAGGGGTATCCTATGGCTACACCTTC. It is translated as CASRETGVSYGYTF.